The clone carrying this TCR beta chain was observed a few times. The antigen is unknown. Germline V gene lookup returns CDR1 MNHEY and CDR2 SVGAGI. V trimming: 1 base; J trimming: 3 bases; junction bases outside the gene matches: 0. The CDR3 covers 16 residues. Profiling relied on immunoSEQ multiplex PCR, and the TCRdb table lists in-frame clones only, not all of them. Among over 5,000 clones, 60% to 80% were seen once, and the ten largest hold more than 35%. The record originates from a study of graft-versus-host responses after intestinal transplantation. As for the study in general: The transplants performed in recipients were multivisceral, liver-intestinal, or isolated intestinal. All recipients got anti-thymocyte globulin induction, then tacrolimus and steroids for 2 to 4 years.

Study-level points and caveats: Present in recipient marrow, GvH clones included some that appeared first in ileum or blood. Graft-donor T cell macrochimerism coincided with high graft-versus-host to host-versus-graft clonal ratios in allografts.

The chain carries TRBV6-5 and TRBJ2-2, with 12 bases identical to TRBD2. This receptor was obtained from a human patient who received an intestinal transplant, so some T cells may come from the graft donor. The sequences come from PBMCs, collected roughly 320 days after intestinal transplant. The CDR3 is CASSYWTSGDTGELFF. The CDR3 region has the DNA TGTGCCAGCAGTTACTGGACTAGCGGGGACACCGGGGAGCTGTTTTTT.